This TCR beta chain was sequenced for a study of cytomegalovirus exposure and HLA in healthy donors. General study points: The study labeled around 160 TCR beta chains cytomegalovirus-associated. A cluster of highly shared sequence variants was likely a sequencing artifact. In a later analysis, TCR beta V- and J-gene trimming showed a link to a missense DCLRE1C variant.

Germline-derived CDR1 and CDR2 are SGHDT and YYEEEE. Trimming removed 2 bases at V and 5 bases at J, with 22 bases between. CDR3 length: 17 residues. PCR primers comprised 60 Vbeta and 13 Jbeta primers. Measured with immunoSEQ multiplex PCR; TCRdb has only the in-frame clones, and not every one. The sample consists of roughly 130,000 clones, around 82% of them appearing once. Of note for this clone: Its matching antigen is unknown.

Sequences were obtained from PBMCs. The receptor was derived from a boy between 10 and 17 years old in good health and CMV-seronegative. V is TRBV5-6 and J is TRBJ1-1; D not resolved. The CDR3, as DNA: TGTGCCAGCAGCTTAGGCGGGCCGGCCGGCCAAGTGACTGAAGCTTTCTTT. Protein product: CASSLGGPAGQVTEAFF.